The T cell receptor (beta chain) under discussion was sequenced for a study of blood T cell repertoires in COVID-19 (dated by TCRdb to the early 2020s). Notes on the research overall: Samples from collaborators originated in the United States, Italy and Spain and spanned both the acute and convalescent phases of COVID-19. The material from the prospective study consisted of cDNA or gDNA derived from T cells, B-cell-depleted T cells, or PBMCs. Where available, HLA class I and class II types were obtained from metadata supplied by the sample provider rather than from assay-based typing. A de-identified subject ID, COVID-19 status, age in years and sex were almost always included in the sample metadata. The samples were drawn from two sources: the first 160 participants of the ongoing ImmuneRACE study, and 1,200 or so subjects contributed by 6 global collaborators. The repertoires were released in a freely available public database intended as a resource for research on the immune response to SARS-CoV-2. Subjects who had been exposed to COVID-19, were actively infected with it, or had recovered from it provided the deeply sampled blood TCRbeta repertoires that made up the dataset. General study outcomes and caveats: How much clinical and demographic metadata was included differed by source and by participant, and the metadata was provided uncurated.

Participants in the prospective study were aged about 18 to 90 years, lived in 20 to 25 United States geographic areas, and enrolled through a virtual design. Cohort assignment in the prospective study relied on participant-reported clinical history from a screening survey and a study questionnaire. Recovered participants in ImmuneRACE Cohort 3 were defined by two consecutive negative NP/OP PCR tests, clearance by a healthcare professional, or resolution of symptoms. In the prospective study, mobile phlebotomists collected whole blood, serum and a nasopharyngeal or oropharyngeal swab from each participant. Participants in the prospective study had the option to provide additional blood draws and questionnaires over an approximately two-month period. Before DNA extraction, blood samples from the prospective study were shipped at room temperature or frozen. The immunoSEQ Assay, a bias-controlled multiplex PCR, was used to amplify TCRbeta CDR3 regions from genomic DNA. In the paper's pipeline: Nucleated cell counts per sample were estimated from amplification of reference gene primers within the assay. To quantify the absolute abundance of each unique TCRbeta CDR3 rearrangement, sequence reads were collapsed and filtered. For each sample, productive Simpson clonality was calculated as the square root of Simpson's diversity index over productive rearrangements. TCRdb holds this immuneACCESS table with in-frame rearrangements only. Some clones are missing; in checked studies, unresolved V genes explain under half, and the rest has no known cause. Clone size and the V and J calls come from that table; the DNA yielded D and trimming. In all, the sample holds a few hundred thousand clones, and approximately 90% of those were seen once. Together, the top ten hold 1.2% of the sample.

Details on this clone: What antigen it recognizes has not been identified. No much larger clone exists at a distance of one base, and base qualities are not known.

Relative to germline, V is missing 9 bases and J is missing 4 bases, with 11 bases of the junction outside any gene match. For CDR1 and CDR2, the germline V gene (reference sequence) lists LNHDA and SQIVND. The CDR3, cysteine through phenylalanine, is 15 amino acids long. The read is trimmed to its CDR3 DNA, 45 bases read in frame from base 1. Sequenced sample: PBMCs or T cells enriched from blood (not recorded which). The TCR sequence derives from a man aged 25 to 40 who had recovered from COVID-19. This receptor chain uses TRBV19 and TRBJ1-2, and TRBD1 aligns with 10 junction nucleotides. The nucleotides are TGTGCCAGCTTCACCGGGACAGGGGTTCTCTATGGCTACACCTTC. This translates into CASFTGTGVLYGYTF.